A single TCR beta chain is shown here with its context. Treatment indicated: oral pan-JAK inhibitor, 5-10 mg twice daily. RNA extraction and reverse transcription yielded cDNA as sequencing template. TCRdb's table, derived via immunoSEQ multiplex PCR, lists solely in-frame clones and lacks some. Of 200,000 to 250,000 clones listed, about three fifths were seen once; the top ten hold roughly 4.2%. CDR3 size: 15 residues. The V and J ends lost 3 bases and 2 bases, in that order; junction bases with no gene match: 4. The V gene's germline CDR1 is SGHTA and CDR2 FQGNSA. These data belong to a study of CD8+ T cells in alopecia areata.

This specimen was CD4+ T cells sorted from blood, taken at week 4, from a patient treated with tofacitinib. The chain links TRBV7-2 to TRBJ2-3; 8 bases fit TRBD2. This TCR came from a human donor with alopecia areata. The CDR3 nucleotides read TGTGCCAGCAGCTTCTATAGCGGGGTCACAGATACGCAGTATTTT. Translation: CASSFYSGVTDTQYF.